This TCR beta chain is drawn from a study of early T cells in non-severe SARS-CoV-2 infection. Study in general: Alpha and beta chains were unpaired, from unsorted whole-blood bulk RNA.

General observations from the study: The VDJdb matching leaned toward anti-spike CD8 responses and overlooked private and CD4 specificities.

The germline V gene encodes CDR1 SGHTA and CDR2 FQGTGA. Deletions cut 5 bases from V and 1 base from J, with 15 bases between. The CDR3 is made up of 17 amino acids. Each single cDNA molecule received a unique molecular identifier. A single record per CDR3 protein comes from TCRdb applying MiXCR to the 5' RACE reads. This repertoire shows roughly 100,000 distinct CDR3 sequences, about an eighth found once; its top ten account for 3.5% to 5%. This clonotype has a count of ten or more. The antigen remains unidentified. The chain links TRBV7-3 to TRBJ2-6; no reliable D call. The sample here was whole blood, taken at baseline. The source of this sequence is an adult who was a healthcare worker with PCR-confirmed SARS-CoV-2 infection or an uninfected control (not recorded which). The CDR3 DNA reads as TGTGCCAGCAGCCCGTCGAGCACCCTTTCTGGGGCCAACGTCCTGACTTTC. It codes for CASSPSSTLSGANVLTF. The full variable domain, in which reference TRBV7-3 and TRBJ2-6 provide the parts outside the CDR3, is GAGVSQTPSNKVTEKGKYVELRCDPISGHTALYWYRQSLGQGPEFLIYFQGTGAADDSGLPNDRFFAVRPEGSVSTLKIQRTERGDSAVYLCASSPSSTLSGANVLTFGAGSRLTVL.